The next 7 T cell receptor beta chains were all read from a single sample in a study of T-cell memory formation after mild COVID-19. From the 5' RACE reads, TCRdb called clonotypes with MiXCR, one entry per CDR3 protein. Here the sample spans approximately 570,000 distinct CDR3 sequences, 15% to 20% being singletons. The sequencing sample was made of PBMCs or a T cell subset sorted from them (not recorded which). The receptor set was obtained from an adult woman who had mild COVID-19 (a few samples of this study predate the infection). Cell type and time point are not known.

In this sample, this clonotype turned up a few times. DNA for the CDR3: TGTGCCAGCAGCTCTACAGGGAGGAACAATGAGCAGTTCTTC. This sequence encodes CASSSTGRNNEQFF. The chain couples TRBV7-3 to TRBJ2-1, with D perhaps given as TRBD1 or TRBD2 (6 bases each). Germline V gene data show CDR1 as SGHTA and CDR2 as FQGTGA. Trimming took off 4 bases at V and 5 bases at J, with 12 bases between the two ends. The CDR3 extends over 14 amino acids.

This clonotype was found many times. The rearrangement links TRBV20-1 to TRBJ2-4, with 8 bases aligning to TRBD2. CDR3 length equals 16 residues. CDR1 is DFQATT and CDR2 is SNEGSKA in the germline V gene (reference sequence). The ends lost 5 bases at V and 0 bases at J; junction bases unmatched: 9. CDR3 amino acids: CSARGGLGLAKNIQYF. Here the CDR3 DNA reads TGCAGTGCTCGAGGGGGACTAGGTCTAGCCAAAAACATTCAGTACTTC.

In its sample, this clonotype was seen a few times. The chain employs TRBV5-1 and TRBJ2-7; 8 bases are shared with TRBD2. Unmatched junction bases numbered 5, after V lost 6 bases and J lost 0 bases. The V gene's germline CDR1 is SGHRS and CDR2 YFSETQ. This CDR3 contains 14 residues. CDR3 region: CASMQAGDSYEQYF. The CDR3 DNA reads as TGCGCCAGCATGCAAGCGGGGGACTCCTACGAGCAGTACTTC.

This clonotype was observed at least ten times. The chain has TRBV5-1 and TRBJ2-7, with 7 bases aligning to TRBD1. Germline V gene lookup returns CDR1 SGHRS and CDR2 YFSETQ. The CDR3 contains 13 residues. Trimming removed 4 bases from V and 4 bases from J; junction bases left unmatched: 5. This CDR3 is CASSVDREYEQYF. The CDR3 DNA follows: TGCGCCAGCAGCGTCGACAGGGAATACGAGCAGTACTTC. The full variable domain, in which reference TRBV5-1 and TRBJ2-7 provide the parts outside the CDR3, is KAGVTQTPRYLIKTRGQQVTLSCSPISGHRSVSWYQQTPGQGLQFLFEYFSETQRNKGNFPGRFSGRQFSNSRSEMNVSTLELGDSALYLCASSVDREYEQYFGPGTRLTVT.

The rearrangement links TRBV3-1 to TRBJ1-2; D unclear. Per germline, CDR1 LGHDT and CDR2 YNNKEL (reference sequence). The CDR3 length is 16 residues. V shed 0 bases and J shed 8 bases, with 19 bases lying between them. CDR3 region: CASSQELLGSVWGYTF. CDR3 nucleotide sequence: TGTGCCAGCAGCCAAGAGTTGCTGGGATCCGTCTGGGGCTACACCTTC. Based on the CDR3 plus reference TRBV3-1 and TRBJ1-2, the full variable domain is DTAVSQTPKYLVTQMGNDKSIKCEQNLGHDTMYWYKQDSKKFLKIMFSYNNKELIINETVPNRFSPKSPDKAHLNLHINSLELGDSAVYFCASSQELLGSVWGYTFGSGTRLTVV.

The chain links TRBV3-1 to TRBJ1-2; D remains ambiguous. Germline CDR1 and CDR2: LGHDT and YNNKEL (reference sequence). V gave up 1 base and J gave up 3 bases, with 15 bases separating them. This CDR3 has 16 amino acids. In nucleotides, the CDR3 is TGTGCCAGCAGCCAAGGTCTGGGTGTTTCATACTATGGCTACACCTTC. It specifies CASSQGLGVSYYGYTF. The complete variable domain, with remaining parts taken from reference TRBV3-1 and TRBJ1-2, reads DTAVSQTPKYLVTQMGNDKSIKCEQNLGHDTMYWYKQDSKKFLKIMFSYNNKELIINETVPNRFSPKSPDKAHLNLHINSLELGDSAVYFCASSQGLGVSYYGYTFGSGTRLTVV.

The chain uses TRBV29-1 and TRBJ2-5, with D tentatively TRBD1 (6 bases). V lost 7 bases and J lost 2, with 14 bases in between. Germline lookup yields CDR1 SQVTM and CDR2 ANQGSEA. The CDR3 length is 13 residues. CDR3: CSGKQGNQETQYF. In DNA form, the CDR3 reads TGCAGCGGGAAACAGGGAAATCAAGAGACCCAGTACTTC.